Listed below are T cell receptor beta chains from one sample, sequenced in a study of T cell changes during pregnancy in multiple sclerosis. Using immunoSEQ multiplex PCR, the repertoire was profiled, and TCRdb retains in-frame clones only, with some absent. The profile shows approximately 61,000 clones, around 93% of them singletons. The sample was peripheral blood, taken after pregnancy. The receptor source for this set is a female donor in good health, enrolled as a control in a pregnancy study. Each CDR3 is given with its conserved first and last residue. A D gene is named only where the DNA matches it firmly. Clone size is given for some rows only: seen once, a few or many times, or a class if the clone is expanded.

clone size,J gene,V gene,D gene,CDR3 DNA,CDR3 protein
NA,TRBJ2-5,TRBV4-2,NA,TGTGCCAGTCGACGTGATTTCGGGAGCGAAGAGACCCAGTACTTC,CASRRDFGSEETQYF
NA,TRBJ1-1,TRBV19,NA,TGTGCCAGTAGTGAGTCGACTGGACAGTTGAACACTGAAGCTTTCTTT,CASSESTGQLNTEAFF
NA,TRBJ1-2,TRBV5-4,NA,TGTGCCAGCAGCCCCGACAGGCCTTATGGCTACACCTTC,CASSPDRPYGYTF
NA,TRBJ2-3,TRBV7-8,TRBD2,TGTGCCAGCAGCTTAGGCCGCCCTATTGTAGCGGGAGGGCCTCTAGATACGCAGTATTTT,CASSLGRPIVAGGPLDTQYF
NA,TRBJ2-3,TRBV15,NA,TGTGCCACCAGCAGAGATCGGCGGGACCCACTCAGAGATACGCAGTATTTT,CATSRDRRDPLRDTQYF
NA,TRBJ2-3,TRBV7-2,TRBD2,TGTGCCAGCAGCTTAAAACCTAGCGGGGGCACAGATACGCAGTATTTT,CASSLKPSGGTDTQYF
NA,TRBJ2-6,TRBV11-2,TRBD2,TGTGCCAGCAGCGTTAGCGGGGGCCTCTCTGGGGCCAACGTCCTGACTTTC,CASSVSGGLSGANVLTF
NA,TRBJ2-7,TRBV29-1,TRBD1,TGCAGCGTGGGACAGGTGAAACGCTCCTACGAGCAGTACTTC,CSVGQVKRSYEQYF
NA,TRBJ2-3,TRBV10-3,TRBD2,TGTGCCACTAGCGGGGGCCCTCAGACGCAGTATTTT,CATSGGPQTQYF
few,TRBJ2-2,TRBV19,TRBD1,TGTGCCAGTAGTAAGGGACAGGTAATCACCGGGGAGCTGTTTTTT,CASSKGQVITGELFF
once,TRBJ1-2,TRBV6-5,NA,TGTGCCAGCAGTTACTCCTTACAGTCAGGCTATGGCTACACCTTC,CASSYSLQSGYGYTF
NA,TRBJ2-1,TRBV29-1,NA,TGCAGCGTTGGTGACTCTGGGTATGAGCAGTTCTTC,CSVGDSGYEQFF
NA,TRBJ2-7,TRBV29-1,TRBD1,TGCAGCGTTGAAAGGGACAGGGGGGATTCCTACGAGCAGTACTTC,CSVERDRGDSYEQYF
once,TRBJ2-2,TRBV6-1,NA,TGTGCCAGCAGTACTAGTGTTGCCGGGGAGCTGTTTTTT,CASSTSVAGELFF
once,TRBJ2-7,TRBV6-5,NA,TGTGCCAGCAGACCCGGGACTTTATACCCCTACGAGCAGTACTTC,CASRPGTLYPYEQYF
few,TRBJ1-1,TRBV9,NA,TGTGCCAGCAGCCCCCCACATGGCACTGAAGCTTTCTTT,CASSPPHGTEAFF
NA,TRBJ1-4,TRBV6-5,NA,TGTGCCAGCAGGCGACAGGCCCGGGGAAAACTGTTTTTT,CASRRQARGKLFF
once,TRBJ2-3,TRBV29-1,TRBD2,TGCAGCGTTGAGGGACTAGCGGGAGGGGGTCCAGATACGCAGTATTTT,CSVEGLAGGGPDTQYF
NA,TRBJ2-5,TRBV2,NA,TGTGCCAGCAGTCGTAGACAAGAGACCCAGTACTTC,CASSRRQETQYF
NA,TRBJ2-7,TRBV6-5,NA,TGTGCCAGCAGTTACGCCGTTCCTACAGGGTACGAGCAGTACTTC,CASSYAVPTGYEQYF
NA,TRBJ1-2,TRBV11-2,TRBD1,TGTGCCAGCAGACGACAGGGAAGTCTCCCTCCCTACTATGGCTACACCTTC,CASRRQGSLPPYYGYTF
NA,TRBJ2-3,TRBV7-2,TRBD2,TGTGCCAGCAGCCAATGGGGGGCGGGAGGACCCCTCGGATTCGATACGCAGTATTTT,CASSQWGAGGPLGFDTQYF
NA,TRBJ2-5,TRBV6-1,NA,TGTGCCAGTAGGCGACTATACCTGGAGACCCAGTACTTC,CASRRLYLETQYF
NA,TRBJ1-1,TRBV28,NA,TGTGCCAGCAGTTTTATCCGGGGGGCTCGTACTGAAGCTTTCTTT,CASSFIRGARTEAFF
NA,TRBJ1-2,TRBV28,TRBD1,TGTGCCAGCAGTACCGGACAGGGTGTGGACTATGGCTACACCTTC,CASSTGQGVDYGYTF
NA,TRBJ1-2,TRBV2,NA,TGTGCCAGCAGGGAGACAGGCCTAAACTATGGCTACACCTTC,CASRETGLNYGYTF